One sample yielded the 23 T cell receptor beta chains listed below, sequenced in a study of cytomegalovirus exposure and HLA in healthy donors. Researchers ran the PCR with 60 Vbeta and 13 Jbeta primers. Profiled with immunoSEQ multiplex PCR; TCRdb holds only in-frame clones, not every one. The table lists more than 150,000 clones, 75% to 85% of them singletons. The sequencing sample was made of PBMCs. The receptors were gathered from a woman aged 25 to 39 in good health and CMV-seronegative.

The gene calls are TRBV28 and TRBJ1-2; tentative D call: TRBD1 (6 bases). Germline CDR1 is MDHEN and CDR2 is SYDVKM. CDR3 length equals 17 residues. V was pared by 4 bases and J by 4 bases, with 22 bases between. For the CDR3, the DNA is TGTGCCAGCAGTTCACAATCCTCATTCAGGGGTTCCTATGGCTACACCTTC. It codes for CASSSQSSFRGSYGYTF.

The chain carries TRBV28 and TRBJ1-2; TRBD1 agrees at 7 bases. The CDR3 consists of 12 residues. The V segment lost 6 bases and the J segment 5 bases; nucleotides outside the gene matches: 3. Germline V lookup: CDR1 MDHEN, CDR2 SYDVKM. The CDR3 is CASRGTVYGYTF. CDR3 sequence (DNA): TGTGCCAGCAGGGGGACAGTTTATGGCTACACCTTC.

The genes are TRBV10-3 and TRBJ2-1; TRBD2 matches at 10 bases. CDR1 is ENHRY and CDR2 is SYGVKD in the germline V gene. The CDR3 is made up of 14 amino acids. The V and J ends lost 2 bases and 5 bases, in that order; junction bases with no gene match: 0. The CDR3 sequence: CAISETSGNNEQFF. The DNA for the CDR3 is TGTGCCATCAGTGAGACTAGCGGGAACAATGAGCAGTTCTTC.

The V and J genes are TRBV5-6 and TRBJ1-2, with TRBD1 identical over 7 bases. V was clipped by 5 bases and J by 5 bases; unmatched bases: 6. Germline CDR1 and CDR2: SGHDT and YYEEEE. The CDR3 sequence is 13 residues long. The CDR3 sequence: CASRRGGEYGYTF. The CDR3 DNA is TGTGCCAGCAGGAGAGGGGGCGAGTATGGCTACACCTTC.

The chain carries TRBV28 and TRBJ2-3; a weak D match, TRBD2 (6 bases). Per the germline V gene, CDR1 is MDHEN and CDR2 is SYDVKM. This CDR3 comprises 17 residues. Between the trimmed V and J ends, which lost 4 bases and 4 bases, there was a span of 21 bases. The CDR3 DNA reads TGTGCCAGCAGTTCCCCGCGACTAGGGTTTTTTTCAGATACGCAGTATTTT. This encodes CASSSPRLGFFSDTQYF.

The chain carries TRBV7-2 and TRBJ2-7; 9 nucleotides agree with TRBD1. With V trimmed by 3 bases and J by 1 base, 4 bases remained unmatched. The germline CDR1 and CDR2 sequences are SGHTA and FQGNSA. The CDR3 is 15 residues long. As DNA, the CDR3 is TGTGCCAGCAGCTTCGCCGGGACAGGGTCCTACGAGCAGTACTTC. Its translation: CASSFAGTGSYEQYF.

The chain couples TRBV19 to TRBJ1-5; a weak D match, TRBD1 (5 bases). The CDR3 spans 17 residues. Germline V gene lookup returns CDR1 LNHDA and CDR2 SQIVND (reference sequence). V shed 1 base and J shed 0 bases, with 13 bases lying between them. CDR3 sequence (DNA): TGTGCCAGTAGTATAGGCGGGGGTCGCTATAGCAATCAGCCCCAGCATTTT. Protein sequence: CASSIGGGRYSNQPQHF.

The chain uses TRBV6-5 and TRBJ2-7; 9 nucleotides line up with TRBD1. J gave up 6 bases and V 4 bases, and 10 bases lay outside the gene matches. The CDR3 sequence is 15 residues long. Germline CDR1 reads MNHEY; CDR2 reads SVGAGI. CDR3: CASSSRDRARGEQYF. CDR3 in DNA: TGTGCCAGCAGTTCCCGGGACAGGGCGCGGGGCGAGCAGTACTTC.

In regard to this clone: The junction does not match germline at one end; this may be a read error. The same CDR3 arises from other DNA sequences in this sample as well. The chain links TRBV6-5 to TRBJ1-1; D is unresolved. CDR3 length: 15 amino acids. CDR1 and CDR2 (germline): MNHEY, SVGAGI. This CDR3 reads CARSRGAVMNTEAFF. CDR3 DNA sequence: TGTGCCAGATCAAGAGGTGCGGTTATGAACACCGAAGCTTTCTTT.

The chain joins TRBV28 to TRBJ2-2; D unclear. V lost 4 bases and J lost 3, with 3 bases in between. CDR3 size: 12 residues. Germline V gene data show CDR1 as MDHEN and CDR2 as SYDVKM. CDR3 nucleotides: TGTGCCAGCAGTTCGGACACCGGGGAGCTGTTTTTT. It yields the protein CASSSDTGELFF.

The V call is TRBV5-4, the J call TRBJ2-7, with TRBD2 identical over 11 bases. Germline CDR1 SGHNT, CDR2 YYREEE (reference sequence). V shed 4 bases and J 2 bases; nucleotides not matched to a gene: 5. The length of the CDR3 is 15 residues. CDR3: CASSPGTSGPYEQYF. Here the CDR3 DNA reads TGTGCCAGCAGCCCCGGGACTAGCGGACCCTACGAGCAGTACTTC.

V gene TRBV7-8 combines with J gene TRBJ1-4, with unresolved D. V lost 2 bases and J 8 bases, leaving 12 bases between the germline ends. This CDR3 is 14 amino acids long. The germline CDR1 and CDR2 sequences are SGHVS and FQNEAQ. This chain's CDR3 is CASSLLRGYEKLFF. The CDR3 DNA is TGTGCCAGCAGCTTACTACGGGGTTACGAAAAACTGTTTTTT.

The rearrangement joins TRBV28 to TRBJ1-2; D not certain. Per the germline V gene, CDR1 is MDHEN and CDR2 is SYDVKM. V was cut by 5 bases and J by 0 bases, with 13 bases left in between. CDR3 length: 15 amino acids. The chain's CDR3 is CASSPAGEANYGYTF. The CDR3, as DNA: TGTGCCAGCAGTCCCGCCGGGGAAGCTAACTATGGCTACACCTTC.

The J gene is TRBJ2-1, the V gene TRBV7-9; tentative D call: TRBD1 (5 bases). This CDR3 comprises 15 residues. The V end lost 0 bases, the J end lost 5 bases, and 11 bases lay between the germline ends. Germline V gene data show CDR1 as SEHNR and CDR2 as FQNEAQ (reference sequence). CDR3 coding DNA: TGTGCCAGCAGCTTAGCCCGGCAGGGTAACAATGAGCAGTTCTTC. The encoded protein is CASSLARQGNNEQFF.

The gene calls are TRBV28 and TRBJ1-1; D possibly corresponds to TRBD1 (5 bases). Germline-derived CDR1 and CDR2 are MDHEN and SYDVKM. This CDR3 has 13 residues. Trimming left V 7 bases short and J 5 bases short, with 14 bases between. The CDR3 is CASNLGGGTEAFF. As DNA, the CDR3 is TGTGCCAGCAACCTCGGGGGTGGGACTGAAGCTTTCTTT.

This chain links TRBV6-5 with TRBJ2-7; a possible D gene is TRBD1 (6 bases). There are 12 residues in the CDR3. CDR1 is MNHEY, CDR2 SVGAGI, per germline. The V gene lost 6 bases and the J gene lost 2 bases, with 8 bases spanning the gap. DNA for the CDR3: TGTGCCAGCAGCCGGGACACCTACGAGCAGTACTTC. Its translation: CASSRDTYEQYF.

The V gene is TRBV7-3, the J gene TRBJ1-5, with D tentatively TRBD1 (5 bases). Germline V gene lookup returns CDR1 SGHTA and CDR2 FQGTGA. This CDR3 spans 17 amino acids. V lost 1 base and J 3 bases, leaving 16 bases between the germline ends. The CDR3 region is CASSLIGATSPNQPQHF. In nucleotides, the CDR3 is TGTGCCAGCAGCTTAATTGGGGCCACTTCACCCAATCAGCCCCAGCATTTT.

The V call is TRBV7-3, the J call TRBJ2-2; 8 bases align to TRBD1. Losses at the gene ends were 2 bases for V and 1 base for J; bases not matched to a gene: 3. CDR1 is SGHTA, CDR2 FQGTGA, per germline. This CDR3 has 16 residues. CDR3 bases: TGTGCCAGCAGCTTATCGGGGACAGGGAACACCGGGGAGCTGTTTTTT. Translated, it gives CASSLSGTGNTGELFF.

The rearrangement links TRBV4-1 to TRBJ2-3, with TRBD2 matching over 11 bases. The V and J ends lost 4 bases and 3 bases, in that order; junction bases with no gene match: 6. The germline CDR1 and CDR2 sequences are MGHRA and YSYEKL. CDR3 size: 16 residues. The CDR3 bases are TGCGCCAGCAGCCCGACTAGCGGGAAAAGGACAGATACGCAGTATTTT. Protein product: CASSPTSGKRTDTQYF.

The rearrangement joins TRBV6-6 to TRBJ2-7; 12 bases align to TRBD2. J lost 9 bases, V lost 5 bases, and 11 bases had no gene match. Germline V CDR1 and CDR2: MNHNY, SVGAGI (reference sequence). The CDR3 is made up of 15 amino acids. The CDR3 loop is CASSPQTSGSIVQYF. The CDR3 nucleotides are TGTGCCAGCAGTCCTCAGACTAGCGGGAGTATCGTGCAGTACTTC.

V usage is TRBV7-2 and J usage is TRBJ2-3; 10 nucleotides line up with TRBD2. The CDR3 runs to 17 residues. J was trimmed by 0 bases and V by 1 base; bases with no gene match: 4. Germline V lookup: CDR1 SGHTA, CDR2 FQGNSA. CDR3 protein: CASSLVLTSGSTDTQYF. CDR3 in DNA: TGTGCCAGCAGCTTAGTTCTGACTAGCGGGAGCACAGATACGCAGTATTTT.

The gene calls are TRBV6-5 and TRBJ2-7; no reliable D call. This CDR3 comprises 15 residues. Germline CDR1 is MNHEY and CDR2 is SVGAGI. V was shortened by 0 bases and J by 7 bases, with 16 bases between the two germline ends. CDR3 region: CASSYSSYLPEEQYF. The CDR3 coding sequence is TGTGCCAGCAGTTACTCTTCCTACCTCCCTGAAGAGCAGTACTTC.

This chain connects TRBV29-1 to TRBJ1-4; D is unclear. Germline loops: CDR1 SQVTM, CDR2 ANQGSEA. The CDR3 contains 12 residues. V lost 5 bases and J lost 11, with 15 bases in between. The CDR3 loop is CSVPAETGKLFF. The CDR3 region has the DNA TGCAGCGTTCCCGCGGAGACCGGGAAACTGTTTTTT.